These 8 T cell receptor beta chains were sequenced from one sample in a study of cytomegalovirus exposure and HLA in healthy donors (TCRdb year 2017). Libraries came from the immunoSEQ multiplex PCR assay. A mixture of 60 forward primers for TCR Vbeta segments and 13 reverse primers for TCR Jbeta segments was used in the multiplex PCR. What TCRdb holds here is the immuneACCESS table cut down to in-frame rearrangements. Part of the clones is not present; checked against another copy, under half of the missing clones reflect an unresolved V gene, and the others are unexplained. This sample holds about 170,000 clones; around 82% were observed only once. The ten largest clones add up to about 12% of the sample. The material sequenced was PBMCs. The receptor set was obtained from a woman aged 50 to 60 in good health and CMV-seropositive.

Details on this clone: Sequence at one end of the junction differs from germline and may be a read error. The CDR3 is CASTPLGPDTQYF. DNA of the CDR3: TGTGCTAGCACCCCACTGGGGCCAGATACGCAGTATTTT. The rearrangement uses TRBV7-7 and TRBJ2-3, with D possibly being TRBD1 (5 bases). The germline V gene encodes CDR1 SSHAT and CDR2 FNYEAQ (reference sequence). The CDR3 has 13 residues.

The rearrangement uses TRBV19 and TRBJ2-3, with TRBD1 identical over 11 bases. Per germline, CDR1 LNHDA and CDR2 SQIVND (reference sequence). The CDR3 covers 15 residues. Trimming cost V 6 bases and J 8 bases; bases outside gene matches: 10. CDR3 sequence reads: CASSDSGQGGSTQYF. CDR3 sequence (DNA): TGTGCCAGTAGCGATTCGGGACAGGGGGGGTCTACGCAGTATTTT. The whole variable domain, remainder taken from reference TRBV19 and TRBJ2-3, is DGGITQSPKYLFRKEGQNVTLSCEQNLNHDAMYWYRQDPGQGLRLIYYSQIVNDFQKGDIAEGYSVSREKKESFPLTVTSAQKNPTAFYLCASSDSGQGGSTQYFGPGTRLTVL.

This clone was found once. The rearrangement links TRBV19 to TRBJ1-5, with a tentative D call TRBD1 (5 bases). Trimming shortened V by 5 bases and J by 7 bases, and 18 bases separated the two germline ends. CDR1 LNHDA and CDR2 SQIVND come from the germline V gene (reference sequence). The CDR3 has 15 amino acids. DNA for the CDR3: TGTGCCAGTAGTCTAGGGGACGTGGAGGGGCAGCCCCAGCATTTT. Amino acids: CASSLGDVEGQPQHF. The variable domain in full, completed from reference TRBV19 and TRBJ1-5, reads DGGITQSPKYLFRKEGQNVTLSCEQNLNHDAMYWYRQDPGQGLRLIYYSQIVNDFQKGDIAEGYSVSREKKESFPLTVTSAQKNPTAFYLCASSLGDVEGQPQHFGDGTRLSIL.

The chain links TRBV19 to TRBJ2-2; D call uncertain. The CDR3 totals 13 residues. Germline assignment: CDR1 LNHDA and CDR2 SQIVND (reference sequence). Trimming cost V 3 bases and J 6 bases, with 8 bases left between them. CDR3 DNA: TGTGCCAGTAGTATCACCTATCCCGGGGAGCTGTTTTTT. It translates to CASSITYPGELFF.

To note about this clone: The junction and the germline gene differ at one end; a read error may be behind it. This same CDR3 is encoded by further DNA sequences in the sample. The chain uses TRBV7-9 and TRBJ2-7; no firm D call. CDR1 and CDR2 from the germline V gene are SEHNR and FQNEAQ (reference sequence). The CDR3 contains 12 residues. The CDR3 DNA reads TGTGCTAGCACCCCGAGCTCCTACGAGCAGTACTTC. Amino acid sequence: CASTPSSYEQYF.

Notes on this clone: The same CDR3 also results from other DNA sequences found in this sample. The chain uses TRBV27 and TRBJ1-5, with 7 bases aligning to TRBD1. The J segment lost 5 bases and the V segment lost 2 bases, leaving 3 bases of the junction unmatched. Per the germline V gene, CDR1 is MNHEY and CDR2 is SMNVEV (reference sequence). The CDR3 is 14 amino acids. CDR3: CASSLNRGDQPQHF. The CDR3 coding sequence is TGTGCCAGCAGTTTAAACAGGGGAGATCAGCCCCAGCATTTT.

The chain joins TRBV19 to TRBJ2-6; unclear D gene. The CDR3 runs to 15 residues. Looked up from germline, CDR1 is LNHDA and CDR2 is SQIVND (reference sequence). The germline V and J ends were trimmed by 3 bases and 4 bases, with 10 bases remaining between them. CDR3 region: CASSMGLRGANVLTF. The DNA for the CDR3 is TGTGCCAGTAGTATGGGCCTCCGGGGGGCCAACGTCCTGACTTTC.

The V gene is TRBV14, the J gene TRBJ2-5; 7 positions match TRBD1. CDR1 and CDR2 (germline): SGHDN, FVKESK. The CDR3 consists of 14 residues. Trimming removed 1 base from V and 7 bases from J; junction bases left unmatched: 6. The CDR3 protein is CASSQGNRGGTQYF. In DNA, the CDR3 is TGTGCCAGCAGCCAAGGAAACAGGGGTGGGACCCAGTACTTC.